A selection of T cell receptor beta chains follows, all from one sample in a study of identical twins. TCRdb re-derived calls from the 5' RACE reads in MiXCR, one entry per CDR3 protein. Of 450,000 to 650,000 distinct CDR3 sequences listed, approximately 16% are singletons. The same data also went into a second study, on yellow fever vaccine responses in identical twins.

Sequencing input: CD4+ T cells sorted from blood. Receptors were obtained from a woman between 18 and 29 years old in good health. CDR3s include the opening cysteine and the closing phenylalanine or tryptophan. The D gene is left open where the match is weak. Clone size is shown for a subset of rows, as once, few, many or a class of expanded clone.

V gene: TRBV29-1; clone size: few; J gene: TRBJ2-5; D gene: .; CDR3 DNA: TGCAGCGTTGTCCTGGTGACGGGAGCAGAGACCCAGTACTTC; CDR3 protein: CSVVLVTGAETQYF
V gene: TRBV12-3/TRBV12-4; clone size: .; J gene: TRBJ2-4; D gene: TRBD2; CDR3 DNA: TGTGCCAGCAGTTTGTCACTAGCGGGGTCCCCTTACTTC; CDR3 protein: CASSLSLAGSPYF
V gene: TRBV10-2; clone size: .; J gene: TRBJ1-1; D gene: TRBD1; CDR3 DNA: TGCGCCAGCAGGACAGGGAGGCACACTGAAGCTTTCTTT; CDR3 protein: CASRTGRHTEAFF
V gene: TRBV12-3/TRBV12-4; clone size: .; J gene: TRBJ2-1; D gene: TRBD2; CDR3 DNA: TGTGCCAGCAGTCTCCGACTAGCGGGAGGGAACAATGAGCAGTTCTTC; CDR3 protein: CASSLRLAGGNNEQFF
V gene: TRBV5-6; clone size: .; J gene: TRBJ1-1; D gene: .; CDR3 DNA: TGTGCCAGCAGCGAACGAACGGGGTGGTACACTGAAGCTTTCTTT; CDR3 protein: CASSERTGWYTEAFF
V gene: TRBV25-1; clone size: few; J gene: TRBJ1-1; D gene: .; CDR3 DNA: TGTGCCAGCAGTGAATATAACAGGGAAACTGAAGCTTTCTTT; CDR3 protein: CASSEYNRETEAFF
V gene: TRBV24-1; clone size: few; J gene: TRBJ1-2; D gene: .; CDR3 DNA: TGTGCCACCAGTGATCTACAGGTTCCGCCTGGCTACACCTTC; CDR3 protein: CATSDLQVPPGYTF
V gene: TRBV2; clone size: few; J gene: TRBJ2-5; D gene: .; CDR3 DNA: TGTGCCAGCAGCCATCGGACTAGTGGGGGGCCAGAGACCCAGTACTTC; CDR3 protein: CASSHRTSGGPETQYF
V gene: TRBV15; clone size: .; J gene: TRBJ2-5; D gene: TRBD2; CDR3 DNA: TGTGCCACCAGCTGGGGGAATAGCGGGGGGGCCGTAGAGACCCAGTACTTC; CDR3 protein: CATSWGNSGGAVETQYF
V gene: TRBV9; clone size: few; J gene: TRBJ1-1; D gene: TRBD1; CDR3 DNA: TGTGCCAGCAGCGATCGACCGGGACAGGGAGGCACTGAAGCTTTCTTT; CDR3 protein: CASSDRPGQGGTEAFF
V gene: TRBV27; clone size: many; J gene: TRBJ1-2; D gene: TRBD1; CDR3 DNA: TGTGCCAGCAGCTCAGGACCGGGACAGAAATCTATAAACTATGGCTACACCTTC; CDR3 protein: CASSSGPGQKSINYGYTF
V gene: TRBV28; clone size: .; J gene: TRBJ2-5; D gene: .; CDR3 DNA: TGTGCCAGCAGTTTCCTATATCCCCAAGAGACCCAGTACTTC; CDR3 protein: CASSFLYPQETQYF
V gene: TRBV25-1; clone size: .; J gene: TRBJ2-3; D gene: .; CDR3 DNA: TGTGCCAGCAGTGGACGGAGCTACACAGATACGCAGTATTTT; CDR3 protein: CASSGRSYTDTQYF
V gene: TRBV9; clone size: .; J gene: TRBJ2-1; D gene: TRBD2; CDR3 DNA: TGTGCCAGCAGCGCCCATTCTGGGACTAGCGACAATGAGCAGTTCTTC; CDR3 protein: CASSAHSGTSDNEQFF
V gene: TRBV7-8; clone size: few; J gene: TRBJ2-1; D gene: TRBD2; CDR3 DNA: TGTGCCAGCAGCTTACCCAGACTAGCTCCGAATGAGCAGTTCTTC; CDR3 protein: CASSLPRLAPNEQFF
V gene: TRBV18; clone size: few; J gene: TRBJ2-3; D gene: .; CDR3 DNA: TGTGCCAGCTCACCCCGGAGGGATGCGGCTAGCACAGATACGCAGTATTTT; CDR3 protein: CASSPRRDAASTDTQYF
V gene: TRBV20-1; clone size: few; J gene: TRBJ1-1; D gene: TRBD1; CDR3 DNA: TGCAGTGCTTACACAGGGGGCGGGTTCAACACTGAAGCTTTCTTT; CDR3 protein: CSAYTGGGFNTEAFF
V gene: TRBV5-1; clone size: many; J gene: TRBJ2-3; D gene: .; CDR3 DNA: TGCGCCAGCAGCGTAAGCACAGATACGCAGTATTTT; CDR3 protein: CASSVSTDTQYF
V gene: TRBV12-3/TRBV12-4; clone size: .; J gene: TRBJ2-1; D gene: .; CDR3 DNA: TGTGCCAGCAGTTTACGCGCGTTGTACAATGAGCAGTTCTTC; CDR3 protein: CASSLRALYNEQFF
V gene: TRBV27; clone size: .; J gene: TRBJ1-2; D gene: TRBD1; CDR3 DNA: TGTGCCAGCAGTCCTAGAGACAGGGCAACCTATGGCTACACCTTC; CDR3 protein: CASSPRDRATYGYTF
V gene: TRBV5-1; clone size: many; J gene: TRBJ2-1; D gene: .; CDR3 DNA: TGCGCCAGCAGCTTGGCCGGGCCAAGGCGTAATGAGCAGTTCTTC; CDR3 protein: CASSLAGPRRNEQFF
V gene: TRBV12-3/TRBV12-4; clone size: many; J gene: TRBJ1-5; D gene: TRBD1; CDR3 DNA: TGTGCCAGCAGCCAGACCCAGGGGGCGAGCAATCAGCCCCAGCATTTT; CDR3 protein: CASSQTQGASNQPQHF
V gene: TRBV5-6; clone size: few; J gene: TRBJ2-2; D gene: .; CDR3 DNA: TGTGCCAGCAGCTTCACGGCAGGGCCGAACACCGGGGAGCTGTTTTTT; CDR3 protein: CASSFTAGPNTGELFF
V gene: TRBV3-1; clone size: few; J gene: TRBJ2-4; D gene: .; CDR3 DNA: TGTGCCAGCAGCCGGGACCTACGTGAAAACATTCAGTACTTC; CDR3 protein: CASSRDLRENIQYF